The sequence of this TCR beta chain was determined in a study of T cell responses to AZD1222 COVID-19 vaccine (dated by TCRdb to the early 2020s). About the full investigation: Because spike-specific TCR depth and breadth did not differ between the two schedules, AZD1222 recipients who got a second dose at roughly 4 weeks were pooled with those who got a second dose at roughly 12 weeks. TCR sequencing was performed for approximately 240 trial participants, of whom about 200 were given two doses of AZD1222 and around 26 were given two doses of MenACWY control vaccine. Trial participants were enrolled into age subgroups of 18-55, 56-69 and 70-plus years, which contained about 150, 28 and 57 TCR-sequenced participants, respectively. The full study reports these points: In the small 56-69-year group, the increase in depth fell short of significance, most likely because of low power. Because no samples from the day 14 peak response were available, repertoires could be characterized only after the peak T cell response. Vaccine-associated CD4 TCRs spanned the whole spike protein, with dominant responses in regions 160-218 and 743-854. Conclusions about previously exposed vaccinees are limited because only six or seven AZD1222 recipients were SARS-CoV-2 seropositive at baseline. After two AZD1222 doses, both the breadth and the depth of spike-specific TCRs were significantly higher than at day 0 and than in MenACWY recipients. Most participants were white British and females outnumbered males, and the authors suggested that clonal diversity may have been underestimated. Reportedly, close to half of the unique spike-specific TCRs recognized epitopes lying outside the regions that are mutated in the B.1.351 and B.1.1.7 variants.

Concerning this clone itself: No antigen is known for it. Base quality data are lacking; no much larger clone is found one base away.

In the paper's terms, the time point label means: baseline before first vaccination. The vaccinee samples were drawn from two UK trials, COV001 and COV002, one of which was a single-blind randomized controlled phase 2/3 trial testing AZD1222 (ChAdOx1 nCoV-19) in healthy adults. For TCRbeta chain sequencing, PBMC samples from trial participants were taken at day 0 and at day 28 after the second dose. The CDR3 regions of human TCRbeta chains were subjected to immunosequencing. As for the original processing: TCRs in the repertoires were compared against a reference library of SARS-CoV-2-specific TCRs that had been generated with the MIRA antigen-specificity platform. Breadth was defined as the fraction of unique TCRs that were SARS-CoV-2-associated. Depth was defined as the fraction of total T cells that were SARS-CoV-2-associated. Using the MIRA data, each spike-specific TCR was mapped to the spike region that the TCR reacts to and placed in a CD4 or CD8 class. Log10-transformed breadth and depth values were compared by one-way ANOVA with Sidak's multiple comparisons tests. The table was pulled from immuneACCESS by TCRdb, which kept in-frame rearrangements only. Such tables lose some clones; where checked, under half of the loss comes from unresolved V genes, and the rest has no known cause. Clone size and V and J calls were adopted from that table, with D and trimming inferred from the DNA. This sample holds about 120,000 clones; roughly 84% were observed only once. The ten largest clonotypes hold about 1.2% of the sample.

From the germline V gene, CDR1 is SGDLS and CDR2 is YYNGEE. V loses 4 bases of germline sequence and J loses 8 bases, and the interval between the two ends is 15 bases. From its cysteine to its phenylalanine, the CDR3 spans 13 amino acids. Only the CDR3 DNA stays, 39 bases, in frame from base 1. The chain was built from TRBV9 and TRBJ1-2; TRBD1 might be the D gene, on 6 matching bases. This sample comprised peripheral blood, obtained on day 0 of AZD1222 vaccination. The clonotype was recovered from an adult in good health. The nucleotide sequence is given as TGTGCCAGCAGCCCAGGCCAGGGGCAGGGCTACACCTTC. The resulting protein is CASSPGQGQGYTF.